Listed below are T cell receptor beta chains from one sample, sequenced in a study of shared clonotypes between healthy human individuals. Sequenced by immunoSEQ multiplex PCR; TCRdb stores in-frame clones only, minus some. The sample yields 2.3 million or so clones, 85% to 95% seen once. Sequencing input: naive CD4+ T cells from PBMCs. These receptors came from a man between 18 and 29 years old in good health. Some clones in this sample may be carry-over from other donors' samples. Both conserved end residues are part of each CDR3. A D gene is named only where the DNA matches it firmly. Clone size is shown for a subset of rows, as once, few, many or a class of expanded clone.

CDR3 protein	CDR3 DNA	D gene	J gene	clone size	V gene
CASSLGTAYYEQYF	TGTGCCAGCAGCTTAGGGACGGCTTACTACGAGCAGTACTTC	.	TRBJ2-7	.	TRBV7-2
CASTQGLNQPQHF	TGTGCCAGCACCCAGGGACTTAATCAGCCCCAGCATTTT	.	TRBJ1-5	.	TRBV6-5
CASSVAVAGGATDTQYF	TGTGCCAGCAGCGTAGCGGTGGCGGGAGGTGCCACAGATACGCAGTATTTT	TRBD2	TRBJ2-3	.	TRBV9
CASGLALAGEVYEQYF	TGTGCTAGTGGTTTGGCCCTAGCGGGAGAAGTCTACGAGCAGTACTTC	TRBD2	TRBJ2-7	.	TRBV12-5
CASSKRSTGAQPQHF	TGTGCCAGCAGCAAAAGGAGTACAGGGGCTCAGCCCCAGCATTTT	.	TRBJ1-5	.	TRBV21-1
CATSSLRAGGEKLFF	TGTGCCACCAGCAGTCTTAGGGCAGGGGGCGAAAAACTGTTTTTT	TRBD1	TRBJ1-4	.	TRBV15
CASSDGDSYEQYF	TGCGCCAGCAGTGATGGCGACTCCTACGAGCAGTACTTC	.	TRBJ2-7	.	TRBV10-1
CASSWQTLYGYTF	TGTGCCAGCAGTTGGCAGACCCTCTATGGCTACACCTTC	.	TRBJ1-2	.	TRBV28
CASSLPVTGGDTQYF	TGTGCCAGCAGTTTACCCGTGACCGGTGGAGATACGCAGTATTTT	.	TRBJ2-3	.	TRBV28
CASSDRASNQPQHF	TGCGCCAGCAGTGACAGGGCAAGCAATCAGCCCCAGCATTTT	.	TRBJ1-5	.	TRBV10-2
CASSRTGDSYEQYF	TGTGCCAGTAGTAGGACAGGGGACTCCTACGAGCAGTACTTC	TRBD1	TRBJ2-7	.	TRBV19
CASSRGQGTAETQYF	TGCGCCAGCAGCAGAGGACAGGGGACGGCAGAGACCCAGTACTTC	TRBD1	TRBJ2-5	.	TRBV5-1
CASSDWLGGSSYNEQFF	TGTGCCAGCAGTGACTGGCTGGGCGGCAGCTCCTACAATGAGCAGTTCTTC	.	TRBJ2-1	.	TRBV6-1
CAISESPDRSRAYGYTF	TGTGCCATCAGTGAGTCCCCGGACAGGAGTCGTGCCTATGGCTACACCTTC	TRBD1	TRBJ1-2	.	TRBV10-3
CASSVAETQYF	TGTGCCAGCAGTGTAGCTGAGACCCAGTACTTC	.	TRBJ2-5	.	TRBV6-5
CASSLAAGSYGEQFF	TGCGCCAGCAGCTTGGCGGCGGGTTCTTACGGTGAGCAGTTCTTC	.	TRBJ2-1	.	TRBV5-1
CASSYSRGNTEAFF	TGTGCCAGCAGTTACTCGAGGGGAAACACTGAAGCTTTCTTT	.	TRBJ1-1	.	TRBV6-6
CASSPQETSEAFF	TGTGCCAGCTCACCTCAGGAGACATCTGAAGCTTTCTTT	.	TRBJ1-1	.	TRBV18
CASSQELQGVQGEKLFF	TGCGCCAGCAGCCAAGAGTTACAGGGGGTTCAGGGTGAAAAACTGTTTTTT	TRBD1	TRBJ1-4	.	TRBV4-1
CASRHGRDQPQHF	TGTGCCAGCAGACACGGACGAGATCAGCCCCAGCATTTT	.	TRBJ1-5	few	TRBV6-6
CASSPRAGSGFYGYTF	TGTGCCAGCTCACCACGTGCGGGGTCCGGGTTCTATGGCTACACCTTC	.	TRBJ1-2	.	TRBV18
CASSPGAGGYNEQFF	TGTGCCAGCTCACCAGGGGCGGGAGGATACAATGAGCAGTTCTTC	TRBD2	TRBJ2-1	.	TRBV18
CASSIGGSGYGYTF	TGTGCCAGTAGTATAGGGGGCTCTGGCTATGGCTACACCTTC	.	TRBJ1-2	.	TRBV19
CASSGQRGPYEQYF	TGTGCCAGCTCGGGCCAGCGGGGACCCTACGAGCAGTACTTC	TRBD2	TRBJ2-7	.	TRBV6-5
CASSVAAGADTQYF	TGTGCCAGCAGCGTAGCGGCAGGAGCAGATACGCAGTATTTT	.	TRBJ2-3	.	TRBV9
CASSGTGGAYEQYF	TGTGCCAGCAGTGGGACAGGGGGCGCATACGAGCAGTACTTC	TRBD1	TRBJ2-7	.	TRBV2
CASSLQRETQYF	TGTGCCAGCAGTTTGCAACGAGAGACCCAGTACTTC	.	TRBJ2-5	.	TRBV28
CASSPTGTHNNEQFF	TGTGCCAGCTCACCGACCGGGACCCACAACAATGAGCAGTTCTTC	.	TRBJ2-1	.	TRBV18
CASSLLPGANSGNTIYF	TGTGCCAGCTCACTACTACCAGGGGCGAATTCCGGAAACACCATATATTTT	.	TRBJ1-3	once	TRBV18
CASGLGLRNTEAFF	TGTGCTAGTGGTCTGGGCCTCAGGAACACTGAAGCTTTCTTT	.	TRBJ1-1	.	TRBV12-5
CASRDQVLADTQYF	TGTGCCAGCAGGGACCAGGTCCTCGCAGATACGCAGTATTTT	.	TRBJ2-3	.	TRBV6-1
CASSLLLNEKLFF	TGTGCCAGCAGCTTACTCCTTAATGAAAAACTGTTTTTT	.	TRBJ1-4	.	TRBV7-2
CAIQGPEKLFF	TGTGCCATACAGGGGCCAGAAAAACTGTTTTTT	TRBD1	TRBJ1-4	.	TRBV28
CASSPIRPRDEQFF	TGTGCCAGCAGCCCAATACGTCCCAGGGATGAGCAGTTCTTC	.	TRBJ2-1	.	TRBV28
CASSNPGRSNYGYTF	TGTGCCAGCAGTAACCCGGGACGTTCGAACTATGGCTACACCTTC	.	TRBJ1-2	.	TRBV2
CASSVARGETQYF	TGTGCCAGCAGCGTAGCACGAGGGGAGACCCAGTACTTC	.	TRBJ2-5	.	TRBV9
CATRTGGHEQYF	TGTGCCACCCGGACAGGGGGCCACGAGCAGTACTTC	TRBD1	TRBJ2-7	.	TRBV28
CASHDRGRNTIYF	TGTGCCAGCCACGACAGGGGGCGAAACACCATATATTTT	TRBD1	TRBJ1-3	.	TRBV25-1
CASSQDGRESETQYF	TGCGCCAGCAGCCAAGACGGCAGAGAGTCAGAAACCCAGTACTTC	.	TRBJ2-5	.	TRBV4-3
CASSELAGDRSGNTIYF	TGTGCCAGCAGTGAATTGGCAGGGGACCGATCTGGAAACACCATATATTTT	.	TRBJ1-3	once	TRBV2
CASSPASGRGFYEQYF	TGCGCCAGCAGCCCAGCTAGCGGGAGGGGGTTCTACGAGCAGTACTTC	TRBD2	TRBJ2-7	.	TRBV5-1
CASSGGYLQETQYF	TGTGCCAGCAGCGGAGGATACCTACAAGAGACCCAGTACTTC	.	TRBJ2-5	.	TRBV28
CASSLSALAGNEQFF	TGTGCCAGCAGCTTATCGGCACTAGCGGGGAATGAGCAGTTCTTC	TRBD2	TRBJ2-1	.	TRBV7-2
CASGASNQPQHF	TGTGCCAGCGGGGCAAGCAATCAGCCCCAGCATTTT	.	TRBJ1-5	.	TRBV9
CASSDTGPHVRRDF	TGTGCCAGTAGTGACACAGGACCCCACGTTCGTCGAGACTTC	.	TRBJ2-5	.	TRBV19
CASSERLATDTQYF	TGTGCCAGCAGTGAGAGGCTAGCGACAGATACGCAGTATTTT	.	TRBJ2-3	.	TRBV9
CAWRGSYEQYF	TGTGCCTGGAGAGGAAGCTACGAGCAGTACTTC	.	TRBJ2-7	.	TRBV30
CASSNLGGYTF	TGTGCCAGCAGCAACCTGGGTGGCTACACCTTC	.	TRBJ1-2	.	TRBV5-6
CASSFRTSGQETQYF	TGCGCCAGCAGCTTTCGGACTAGCGGACAAGAGACCCAGTACTTC	TRBD2	TRBJ2-5	.	TRBV5-1
CASSPSPPADPSYTF	TGTGCCAGCAGTCCGTCCCCTCCGGCCGACCCAAGCTACACCTTC	.	TRBJ1-2	.	TRBV28
CASSSGREGYGYTF	TGTGCCAGCAGCTCCGGACGGGAGGGTTATGGCTACACCTTC	.	TRBJ1-2	.	TRBV7-6
CASSLPGQGPYNEQFF	TGTGCCAGCAGTCTACCGGGACAGGGTCCCTACAATGAGCAGTTCTTC	TRBD1	TRBJ2-1	.	TRBV28